A single T cell receptor beta chain is shown here with its context. Trimming cost V 0 bases and J 4 bases; bases outside gene matches: 9. Germline V gives CDR1 SGHDN, CDR2 FVKESK. CDR3 length: 17 residues. The data were obtained in a study of blood T cell repertoires in COVID-19. Some clones are missing from TCRdb's copy, which holds only in-frame ones; the method was immunoSEQ multiplex PCR. The data show 350,000 or so clones, 70% to 90% seen once. Sequenced material: PBMCs or T cells enriched from blood (not recorded which). This TCR came from a woman aged 40-49 years with acute COVID-19. The chain employs TRBV14 and TRBJ2-1, with 7 bases that match TRBD1. CDR3 loop: CASSQDVGRGPYNEQFF. In DNA form, the CDR3 reads TGTGCCAGCAGCCAAGATGTTGGAAGGGGGCCTTACAATGAGCAGTTCTTC.